This entry describes one T cell receptor (beta chain). These data are taken from a study of OX40 agonist ivuxolimab in advanced cancers. Using immunoSEQ multiplex PCR, the repertoire was profiled, and TCRdb retains in-frame clones only, with some absent. The data contain about 62,000 clones, around 80% of them singletons. Trimming took off 0 bases at V and 6 bases at J, with 18 bases between the two ends. Per germline, CDR1 MNHEY and CDR2 SVGAGI. This CDR3 is built from 16 residues. The sample in question was CD4+ or CD8+ T cells sorted from blood, obtained in a trial of the OX40 agonist ivuxolimab. The origin of this receptor is an adult with an advanced solid tumor such as melanoma, head and neck, liver or kidney cancer. This rearrangement joins TRBV6-5 to TRBJ2-7; maybe TRBD1 (5 bases). CDR3 bases: TGTGCCAGCAGTTACTCGACTGAGCCTTGGGGCCGCGAGCAGTACTTC. Protein product: CASSYSTEPWGREQYF.